The 10 T cell receptor beta chains below all came from one sample that was sequenced in a study of tumor and adjacent non-tumor tissue in lung cancer. This sample's RNA came from whole unsorted tissue. TCRbeta libraries were built with three rounds of nested PCR, modified from ARM-PCR. Using its own MiXCR run on the multiplex PCR reads, TCRdb lists one record per CDR3 protein. This sample has 200,000 to 250,000 distinct CDR3 sequences; about two thirds occur once, and the top ten carry roughly 24%. Sequenced: lung tumor tissue. The source of these receptors is a man aged 55 to 70 with non-small cell lung cancer.

Comments on this clonotype: Relative to the germline gene, one junction end is altered; a read error may explain this. The rearrangement links TRBV4-3 to TRBJ2-7; 9 nucleotides line up with TRBD1. The length of the CDR3 is 17 residues. Germline V gene lookup returns CDR1 LGHNA and CDR2 YSLEER. The CDR3 reads CASSQETEKGQGNEHYF. CDR3 sequence (DNA): TGCGCCAGCAGCCAAGAAACCGAAAAGGGACAGGGCAACGAGCATTACTTC.

The chain has TRBV5-1 and TRBJ1-1, with 8 bases lining up with TRBD1. There are 15 residues in the CDR3. The V segment lost 2 bases and the J segment 7 bases; nucleotides outside the gene matches: 10. Germline V CDR1 and CDR2: SGHRS, YFSETQ. CDR3 bases: TGCGCCAGCAGCTTAGAAGCTGACAGGGGTAGTGAAGCTTTCTTT. Protein sequence: CASSLEADRGSEAFF.

CDR3 sequence reads: CASSLGRETHEQYF. The DNA for the CDR3 is TGTGCCAGCAGTCTAGGGCGGGAGACTCACGAGCAGTACTTC. The rearrangement links TRBV11-2 to TRBJ2-7, with 7 nucleotides matching TRBD2. The CDR3 contains 14 residues. CDR1 is SGHAT and CDR2 is FQNNGV in the germline V gene. The J segment lost 5 bases and the V segment lost 6 bases, leaving 10 bases of the junction unmatched. The entire variable domain, with the rest obtained from reference TRBV11-2 and TRBJ2-7, is as follows: EAGVAQSPRYKIIEKRQSVAFWCNPISGHATLYWYQQILGQGPKLLIQFQNNGVVDDSQLPKDRFSAERLKGVDSTLKIQPAKLEDSAVYLCASSLGRETHEQYFGPGTRLTVT.

With regard to this clonotype: A much larger clone sits a single nucleotide away, making a read error possible. The CDR3 sequence: CSAGDSDSPLHF. DNA for the CDR3: TGCAGTGCAGGGGACAGTGATTCACCCCTCCACTTT. The gene calls are TRBV20-1 and TRBJ1-6, with 7 positions matching TRBD1. V trimming: 6 bases; J trimming: 8 bases; junction bases outside the gene matches: 4. Per the germline V gene, CDR1 is DFQATT and CDR2 is SNEGSKA (reference sequence). This CDR3 has 12 amino acids.

In the case of this clonotype: No conserved phenylalanine or tryptophan ends this CDR3, so it is likely a read error. This chain uses TRBV29-1 with TRBJ2-7; D is undetermined. Per the germline V gene, CDR1 is SQVTM and CDR2 is ANQGSEA. CDR3 size: 12 residues. V lost 4 bases and J lost 7, with 14 bases in between. The CDR3: CSVGVGPKEQYL. CDR3 sequence (DNA): TGCAGCGTTGGCGTAGGCCCCAAAGAGCAGTACCTC.

As for this clonotype: Mismatch with germline at one junction end may stem from a read error. The chain combines TRBV13 with TRBJ2-3; tentatively, D is TRBD1 or TRBD2 (5 bases each). Germline assignment: CDR1 PRHDT and CDR2 FYEKMQ (reference sequence). CDR3 size: 14 residues. The CDR3 here is CASSLRGMTDMQYF. The CDR3 DNA is TGTGCCAGCAGCTTGAGGGGCATGACAGATATGCAGTATTTT.

The chain uses TRBV5-1 and TRBJ2-7; TRBD2 matches 8 bases. The CDR3 spans 15 residues. The V segment lost 3 bases and the J segment 0 bases; nucleotides outside the gene matches: 5. Germline lookup yields CDR1 SGHRS and CDR2 YFSETQ. The DNA of the CDR3 is TGCGCCAGCAGCTCGGGACTAGGGAACTCCTACGAGCAGTACTTC. It specifies CASSSGLGNSYEQYF.

The genes are TRBV11-3 and TRBJ2-1; maybe TRBD1 (6 bases). This CDR3 comprises 15 residues. The V and J ends lost 3 bases and 10 bases respectively, with 19 bases between them. Germline V lookup: CDR1 SGHNT, CDR2 YENEEA. The CDR3 nucleotides are TGTGCCAGCAGCTTGTTTGGACAGAGGGCCAAAGAGCAGTTCTTC. Its protein is CASSLFGQRAKEQFF. The variable domain in full, with the rest retrieved from reference TRBV11-3 and TRBJ2-1, is EAGVVQSPRYKIIEKKQPVAFWCNPISGHNTLYWYLQNLGQGPELLIRYENEEAVDDSQLPKDRFSAERLKGVDSTLKIQPAELGDSAVYLCASSLFGQRAKEQFFGPGTRLTVL.

Regarding this clonotype: Germline is not matched at one junction end, which may reflect a read error. In DNA form, the CDR3 reads TGTGCCAGCAGCCAAGATCGTGGGTTCAACGAGCAATACTTC. Translation: CASSQDRGFNEQYF. V and J are TRBV4-2 and TRBJ2-7; no clear D. The germline V gene has CDR1 LGHNA and CDR2 YNFKEQ. The CDR3 spans 14 residues.

Of note for this clonotype: At one end the junction does not follow the germline gene, possibly because of a read error. This sequence joins TRBV20-1 and TRBJ2-1; 8 nucleotides match TRBD2. Germline V gene data show CDR1 as DFQATT and CDR2 as SNEGSKA (reference sequence). The CDR3 has 14 residues. As DNA, the CDR3 is TGCAGTGCTGGGCTAGCGGGCCTCTACAGTGAGCAGTTCTTC. Amino acids: CSAGLAGLYSEQFF.